The rows below give T cell receptor beta chains drawn from one sample of a study of beta chain features in type 1 diabetes. The data were produced by immunoSEQ multiplex PCR, yet TCRdb's version contains in-frame clones alone and is incomplete. The table has under 200,000 clones, about 8.1% seen once; the top ten hold approximately 0.56%. The sequencing sample was made of central memory CD4+ T cells from blood. The receptors were sampled from a woman under 30 with type 1 diabetes. CDR3s include the opening cysteine and the closing phenylalanine or tryptophan. Fields, in order: D gene, clone size, V gene, J gene, CDR3 protein, CDR3 DNA. The D gene is left open where the match is weak. A row's size may be missing; if present it is once, few, many or a size class.

NA	NA	TRBV2	TRBJ1-2	CASSAGTHYGYTF	TGTGCCAGCAGTGCCGGGACACACTATGGCTACACCTTC
TRBD1	many	TRBV5-1	TRBJ2-7	CASSLPGQSYEQYF	TGCGCCAGCAGCCTCCCGGGACAGTCCTACGAGCAGTACTTC
TRBD1	NA	TRBV7-2	TRBJ2-7	CASSSGTGHLPYEQYF	TGTGCCAGCAGCTCCGGGACAGGACATCTCCCCTACGAGCAGTACTTC
TRBD1	NA	TRBV7-9	TRBJ1-4	CASSPGTGWVEKLFF	TGTGCCAGCAGCCCCGGGACAGGCTGGGTTGAAAAACTGTTTTTT
NA	few	TRBV5-1	TRBJ2-7	CASSQTGAYEQYF	TGCGCCAGCAGCCAGACTGGTGCTTACGAGCAGTACTTC
NA	few	TRBV5-1	TRBJ2-3	CASSKDPRVSDTQYF	TGCGCCAGCAGTAAAGACCCCCGGGTGTCAGATACGCAGTATTTT
TRBD1	few	TRBV19	TRBJ2-7	CASKYSGTGAEQYF	TGTGCCAGTAAGTACTCCGGGACAGGAGCTGAGCAGTACTTC
NA	many	TRBV15	TRBJ1-5	CATSRGGFGQPQHF	TGTGCCACCAGCAGAGGAGGGTTCGGACAGCCCCAGCATTTT
NA	few	TRBV18	TRBJ2-5	CASSPPFSDNRETQYF	TGTGCCAGCTCACCACCCTTTTCTGACAACAGAGAGACCCAGTACTTC
NA	NA	TRBV7-3	TRBJ2-1	CASSRFITRMNEQFF	TGTGCCAGCTCCCGATTTATAACTAGAATGAATGAGCAGTTCTTC
TRBD1	few	TRBV4-1	TRBJ1-4	CASSPGTGSEKLFF	TGCGCCAGCAGCCCAGGGACAGGGAGTGAAAAACTGTTTTTT
NA	NA	TRBV5-1	TRBJ2-4	CASSTTGTTNIQYF	TGCGCCAGCAGCACCACCGGGACAACAAACATTCAGTACTTC
TRBD2	few	TRBV2	TRBJ2-3	CASIESGERGTDTQYF	TGTGCCAGCATTGAGAGCGGGGAGCGAGGCACAGATACGCAGTATTTT
TRBD1	NA	TRBV28	TRBJ2-3	CASSSPGQGLRTDTQYF	TGTGCCAGCAGTTCTCCGGGACAGGGGTTGCGCACAGATACGCAGTATTTT
NA	NA	TRBV4-3	TRBJ2-5	CASSQSYQGRETQYF	TGCGCCAGCAGCCAGAGTTATCAGGGAAGGGAGACCCAGTACTTC
TRBD1	few	TRBV11-3	TRBJ1-2	CASSLLWGGQGGGYTF	TGTGCCAGCAGCCTCCTGTGGGGGGGACAGGGAGGGGGCTACACCTTC
TRBD1	few	TRBV5-1	TRBJ2-1	CASSRGTGDPYNEQFF	TGCGCCAGCAGCCGGGGAACAGGGGACCCCTACAATGAGCAGTTCTTC
TRBD2	NA	TRBV14	TRBJ2-3	CASSLLAADTQYF	TGTGCCAGCAGCCTACTAGCGGCAGATACGCAGTATTTT
TRBD1	few	TRBV19	TRBJ2-5	CASRPGQRETQYF	TGTGCCAGTAGACCGGGACAGCGAGAGACCCAGTACTTC
NA	few	TRBV18	TRBJ2-3	CASSPQTNTDTQYF	TGTGCCAGCTCACCGCAGACAAACACAGATACGCAGTATTTT
NA	NA	TRBV5-6	TRBJ1-1	CASSRGSEAFF	TGTGCCAGCAGCCGAGGCTCTGAAGCTTTCTTT
NA	few	TRBV21-1	TRBJ2-7	CASSKRGGPPRYEQYF	TGTGCCAGCAGCAAACGGGGGGGGCCTCCTCGGTACGAGCAGTACTTC
NA	NA	TRBV6-6	TRBJ2-7	CASTQDSPYEQYF	TGTGCCAGCACCCAGGACAGCCCCTACGAGCAGTACTTC
NA	NA	TRBV18	TRBJ2-7	CASSPTRGYEQYF	TGTGCCAGCTCACCTACCCGGGGGTACGAGCAGTACTTC
NA	NA	TRBV5-6	TRBJ1-2	CASSLAPGIEGYTF	TGTGCCAGCAGCTTGGCCCCAGGGATTGAGGGCTACACCTTC
TRBD1	NA	TRBV25-1	TRBJ1-4	CASSLGQYEKLFF	TGTGCCAGCAGCTTGGGACAGTATGAAAAACTGTTTTTT